The 25 T cell receptor beta chains below were found in one sample sequenced in a study of T-cell memory formation after mild COVID-19. TCRdb fed the 5' RACE reads into MiXCR, producing one record per CDR3 protein. The table shows 120,000 to 150,000 distinct CDR3 sequences, with 15% to 20% occurring only once. Material for sequencing was PBMCs or a T cell subset sorted from them (not recorded which). These receptor sequences come from an adult woman who had mild COVID-19 (a few samples of this study predate the infection). Cell type and time point are not known.

V gene TRBV29-1 combines with J gene TRBJ2-1; D is ambiguous. Germline CDR1 SQVTM, CDR2 ANQGSEA. CDR3 size: 13 residues. Trimming took off 7 bases at V and 6 bases at J, with 16 bases between the two ends. The CDR3 loop reads CSGRDPKSNEQFF. The DNA of the CDR3 is TGCAGCGGCCGAGACCCCAAGAGCAATGAGCAGTTCTTC.

This clonotype was recorded at least ten times. V is TRBV7-3 and J is TRBJ2-1; D not resolved. The CDR3 sequence is 13 residues long. Trimming removed 2 bases at V and 9 bases at J, with 11 bases between. Germline lookup yields CDR1 SGHTA and CDR2 FQGTGA. The CDR3 protein is CASSLDSWGEQFF. CDR3 nucleotide sequence: TGTGCCAGCAGCTTAGACTCCTGGGGTGAGCAGTTCTTC.

This clonotype came up a few times. V and J are TRBV28 and TRBJ2-7, with D perhaps TRBD1 (6 bases). The CDR3 consists of 14 residues. Per the germline V gene, CDR1 is MDHEN and CDR2 is SYDVKM. V lost 6 bases and J 1 base, leaving 13 bases between the germline ends. The CDR3 spells CASSTPRGSYEQYF. The CDR3 DNA is TGTGCCAGCAGCACCCCCAGGGGTTCCTACGAGCAGTACTTC.

This chain links TRBV7-9 with TRBJ2-7; 9 bases match TRBD1. Germline CDR1 and CDR2: SEHNR and FQNEAQ (reference sequence). After removal of 4 bases from V and 2 bases from J, the junction contained 3 bases not matched to a gene. This CDR3 is built from 14 residues. The CDR3 DNA reads as TGTGCCAGCAGCTCGGACAGGGGAACCTACGAGCAGTACTTC. Translated, it gives CASSSDRGTYEQYF.

The gene calls are TRBV20-1 and TRBJ2-1, with unresolved D. The CDR3 sequence is 14 residues long. Trimming shortened V by 1 base and J by 7 bases, and 14 bases separated the two germline ends. Germline V gene sequence: CDR1 DFQATT, CDR2 SNEGSKA (reference sequence). CDR3 DNA sequence: TGCAGTGCTAGAGTTGGTCAGATGGGTAATGAGCAGTTCTTC. It encodes CSARVGQMGNEQFF.

The chain has TRBV7-8 and TRBJ2-2; 12 bases fit TRBD2. Trimming took 4 bases from V and 5 from J; bases not matched to a gene: 14. CDR3 size: 19 residues. Germline assignment: CDR1 SGHVS and CDR2 FQNEAQ. The CDR3 region has the DNA TGTGCCAGCAGCTCCGCTAGCGGGGGGGCCTTAAGTCGGACCGGGGAGCTGTTTTTT. Translating gives CASSSASGGALSRTGELFF. Variable domain in full (rest from reference TRBV7-8 and TRBJ2-2): GAGVSQSPRYKVAKRGQDVALRCDPISGHVSLFWYQQALGQGPEFLTYFQNEAQLDKSGLPSDRFFAERPEGSVSTLKIQRTQQEDSAVYLCASSSASGGALSRTGELFFGEGSRLTVL.

This sequence joins TRBV18 and TRBJ1-1, with D maybe TRBD1 (6 bases). The V end was cut by 3 bases, the J end by 1 base, with 15 bases between. From germline, CDR1 is KGHSH and CDR2 LQKENI. The CDR3 covers 16 residues. CDR3 nucleotide sequence: TGTGCCAGCTCACCTCTACAGGGTGGAGGGAACACTGAAGCTTTCTTT. Its protein is CASSPLQGGGNTEAFF.

This clonotype was detected only a few times. J is TRBJ2-4 and V is TRBV24-1; tentative D call: TRBD2 (5 bases). Trimming left V 2 bases short and J 0 bases short, with 16 bases between. Per germline, CDR1 KGHDR and CDR2 SFDVKD. This CDR3 region has 18 residues. CDR3: CATSDWVMSGEAKNIQYF. DNA for the CDR3: TGTGCCACCAGTGATTGGGTCATGAGCGGAGAAGCCAAAAACATTCAGTACTTC.

The chain combines TRBV6-2 or TRBV6-3 with TRBJ2-3; the match to TRBD2 covers 11 bases. Germline CDR1 and CDR2: MNHEY and SVGEGT. This CDR3 contains 16 residues. Trimming took 3 bases from V and 0 from J; bases not matched to a gene: 2. The CDR3 nucleotides are TGTGCCAGCAGTTATGGGACTAGCGGTAGCACAGATACGCAGTATTTT. Protein product: CASSYGTSGSTDTQYF.

The chain has TRBV12-3 or TRBV12-4 and TRBJ1-2, with 7 bases that match TRBD1. This CDR3 comprises 12 residues. The trim removed 6 bases at V and 6 bases at J, leaving 4 bases unmatched. The chain's CDR3 is CASSRGMDGYTF. The DNA of the CDR3 is TGTGCCAGCAGCAGGGGGATGGATGGCTACACCTTC.

This clonotype was picked up a small number of times. V usage is TRBV7-2 and J usage is TRBJ2-1, with D hard to call. This CDR3 comprises 14 residues. In germline, CDR1 is SGHTA, CDR2 FQGNSA. The V gene lost 0 bases and the J gene lost 0 bases, with 3 bases spanning the gap. The chain's CDR3 is CASSLASSYNEQFF. In DNA form, the CDR3 reads TGTGCCAGCAGCTTAGCCAGCTCCTACAATGAGCAGTTCTTC. Based on the CDR3 plus reference TRBV7-2 and TRBJ2-1, the full variable domain is GAGVSQSPSNKVTEKGKDVELRCDPISGHTALYWYRQSLGQGLEFLIYFQGNSAPDKSGLPSDRFSAERTGGSVSTLTIQRTQQEDSAVYLCASSLASSYNEQFFGPGTRLTVL.

In its sample, this clonotype was seen a few times. The rearrangement links TRBV5-1 to TRBJ2-7; 10 bases are shared with TRBD2. In germline, CDR1 is SGHRS, CDR2 YFSETQ. V lost 4 bases and J lost 4; bases outside the gene matches: 5. This CDR3 spans 14 amino acids. CDR3 coding DNA: TGCGCCAGCAGCCCTAGCGGGAGTATTTACGAGCAGTACTTC. Its protein product is CASSPSGSIYEQYF.

This clonotype was counted only a few times. The chain joins TRBV6-6 to TRBJ2-7; 7 bases line up with TRBD1. The CDR3 loop spans 14 amino acids. Per the germline V gene, CDR1 is MNHNY and CDR2 is SVGAGI (reference sequence). The V segment lost 4 bases and the J segment 0 bases; nucleotides outside the gene matches: 3. The CDR3 is CASSSGTASYEQYF. CDR3 coding DNA: TGTGCCAGCAGTTCGGGGACAGCCTCCTACGAGCAGTACTTC.

This clonotype was observed many times. The chain links TRBV7-2 to TRBJ2-1; the match to TRBD2 covers 7 bases. CDR1 and CDR2 (germline): SGHTA, FQGNSA. There are 16 residues in the CDR3. V lost 3 bases to trimming and J lost 6 bases; unmatched junction nucleotides: 11. This CDR3 reads CASSFNGRTLGNEQFF. The DNA of the CDR3 is TGTGCCAGCAGCTTTAACGGGAGGACCCTAGGCAATGAGCAGTTCTTC.

This CDR3 reads CASSLGLAVTLAKNIQYF. CDR3 sequence (DNA): TGCGCCAGCAGCCTCGGACTAGCGGTAACCCTAGCCAAAAACATTCAGTACTTC. The chain joins TRBV4-1 to TRBJ2-4, with 10 bases aligning to TRBD2. This CDR3 comprises 18 residues. Unmatched junction bases numbered 9, after V lost 4 bases and J lost 0 bases. Germline V gene data show CDR1 as MGHRA and CDR2 as YSYEKL.

This chain links TRBV5-1 with TRBJ1-1, with a tentative D call TRBD1 (5 bases). This CDR3 comprises 13 residues. The V end lost 7 bases, the J end lost 11 bases, and 21 bases lay between the germline ends. Germline CDR1 and CDR2: SGHRS and YFSETQ. CDR3 coding DNA: TGCGCCAGCGGACTTCGGGACGGAACCGGGGCTTTCTTT. Its protein product is CASGLRDGTGAFF. Using reference TRBV5-1 and TRBJ1-1 for the parts outside the CDR3, the full variable domain is KAGVTQTPRYLIKTRGQQVTLSCSPISGHRSVSWYQQTPGQGLQFLFEYFSETQRNKGNFPGRFSGRQFSNSRSEMNVSTLELGDSALYLCASGLRDGTGAFFGQGTRLTVV.

This clonotype showed up many times. V is TRBV29-1 and J is TRBJ2-5; the D gene is possibly TRBD1 (7 bases). Germline V gene data show CDR1 as SQVTM and CDR2 as ANQGSEA. The CDR3 is 14 residues long. V dropped 7 bases and J dropped 4 bases, with 19 bases sitting between them. The CDR3 DNA is TGCAGCGGTAGGATAGGAGGGGGCGGAGAGACCCAGTACTTC. It is translated as CSGRIGGGGETQYF.

This clonotype was counted between two and nine times. The J gene is TRBJ2-3, the V gene TRBV20-1; no clear D gene. Germline V CDR1 and CDR2: DFQATT, SNEGSKA (reference sequence). The V end was cut by 6 bases, the J end by 0 bases, with 16 bases between. The length of the CDR3 is 15 residues. The CDR3 coding sequence is TGCAGTGCAAGGGATCCCCCGTCTAGCACAGATACGCAGTATTTT. It encodes CSARDPPSSTDTQYF.

The J gene is TRBJ1-3, the V gene TRBV2; TRBD1 might be the D (5 bases). V dropped 4 bases and J dropped 6 bases, with 13 bases sitting between them. CDR1 is SNHLY, CDR2 FYNNEI, per germline. This CDR3 contains 14 residues. CDR3 sequence reads: CASSAPGVKNTIYF. The CDR3 DNA follows: TGTGCCAGCAGTGCCCCGGGGGTTAAAAACACCATATATTTT.

This clonotype was counted a few times. The chain is built from TRBV11-2 and TRBJ2-2; 14 bases align to TRBD2. Per germline, CDR1 SGHAT and CDR2 FQNNGV. The CDR3 length is 16 residues. V trimming: 6 bases; J trimming: 4 bases; junction bases outside the gene matches: 4. The CDR3 loop is CASRGLAGVVTGELFF. CDR3 in DNA: TGTGCCAGCAGGGGACTAGCGGGAGTAGTCACCGGGGAGCTGTTTTTT. The variable domain in full, completed from reference TRBV11-2 and TRBJ2-2, reads EAGVAQSPRYKIIEKRQSVAFWCNPISGHATLYWYQQILGQGPKLLIQFQNNGVVDDSQLPKDRFSAERLKGVDSTLKIQPAKLEDSAVYLCASRGLAGVVTGELFFGEGSRLTVL.

V and J are TRBV6-6 and TRBJ2-7, with 11 bases lining up with TRBD1. Germline V lookup: CDR1 MNHNY, CDR2 SVGAGI (reference sequence). This CDR3 is 13 amino acids long. With 6 bases clipped from V and 5 bases from J, the junction kept 3 bases outside the gene matches. In nucleotides, the CDR3 is TGTGCCAGCAGAGGACAGGGGGCGAACGAGCAGTACTTC. Residues: CASRGQGANEQYF.

The J gene is TRBJ2-7, the V gene TRBV3-1; D ambiguous. The CDR3 loop spans 13 amino acids. CDR1 and CDR2 from the germline V gene are LGHDT and YNNKEL (reference sequence). Trimming took 1 base from V and 6 from J, leaving 10 bases between them. The CDR3 region has the DNA TGTGCCAGCAGCCAAGTCCAGTCAGCCGAGCAGTACTTC. Translated, it gives CASSQVQSAEQYF.

This clonotype was picked up a small number of times. This sequence joins TRBV6-2 or TRBV6-3 and TRBJ2-1; the D is unclear. The V gene lost 5 bases and the J gene lost 3 bases, with 17 bases spanning the gap. Per germline, CDR1 MNHEY and CDR2 SVGEGT. The CDR3 has 16 amino acids. For the CDR3, the DNA is TGTGCCAGCAGTGCCCAAACTGCCGGGTACTACAATGAGCAGTTCTTC. Protein product: CASSAQTAGYYNEQFF.

V is TRBV5-1 and J is TRBJ2-3; TRBD2 matches 8 bases. Germline V gene data show CDR1 as SGHRS and CDR2 as YFSETQ. With V trimmed by 4 bases and J by 0 bases, 7 bases remained unmatched. The CDR3 runs to 16 residues. The CDR3: CASSIPTSASTDTQYF. The CDR3 DNA reads as TGCGCCAGCAGCATACCGACTAGCGCGAGCACAGATACGCAGTATTTT.

CDR3 sequence: CATRDPANTGELFF. The CDR3 coding sequence is TGTGCCACCAGAGACCCCGCGAACACCGGGGAGCTGTTTTTT. The J gene is TRBJ2-2, the V gene TRBV15; D not certain. This CDR3 has 14 amino acids. The ends were cut back, 6 bases at V and 0 bases at J, with 8 bases in the middle. The V gene's germline CDR1 is LNHNV and CDR2 YYDKDF (reference sequence).